A single sample is the source of the 4 T cell receptor beta chains below, sequenced in a study of human T cells and chemical hapten exposure. TCRdb re-analysed the RACE reads in MiXCR, keeping a single row per CDR3 protein. The sample has a few hundred thousand distinct CDR3 sequences, approximately 4.4% seen once. The time point was: patch test 1, 2 weeks after DPC sensitization. The sample's treatment: therapeutic diphenylcyclopropenone sensitization with weekly scalp DPC. Sample: whole blood, taken in connection with sensitization to the hapten diphenylcyclopropenone (DPC). These receptors were obtained from a woman aged 50 to 60 with alopecia areata. Some clones in this sample may be carry-over from other donors' samples.

This clonotype occurred many times. V gene TRBV19 combines with J gene TRBJ2-1; 11 bases match TRBD2. CDR1 is LNHDA and CDR2 is SQIVND in the germline V gene (reference sequence). Unmatched junction bases numbered 6, after V lost 9 bases and J lost 8 bases. The CDR3 has 13 amino acids. CDR3 nucleotides: TGTGCCAGCGGTAGCGGGGGGGTGTATGAGCAGTTCTTC. Translation gives CASGSGGVYEQFF.

This clonotype has only a few counts. The chain combines TRBV27 with TRBJ1-4; possibly TRBD1 for D (5 bases). In germline, CDR1 is MNHEY, CDR2 SMNVEV (reference sequence). Deletions cut 6 bases from V and 0 bases from J, with 11 bases between. CDR3 length equals 15 residues. For the CDR3, the DNA is TGTGCCAGCAGCCTACAGGTTGCAACTAATGAAAAACTGTTTTTT. Amino acids: CASSLQVATNEKLFF.

This clonotype was counted only a few times. This chain joins TRBV4-1 and TRBJ2-1; D gene ambiguous. Germline V lookup: CDR1 MGHRA, CDR2 YSYEKL. The CDR3 extends over 13 amino acids. V lost 3 bases and J 8 bases, leaving 11 bases between the germline ends. CDR3: CASSQAQAYEQFF. The CDR3 region has the DNA TGCGCCAGCAGCCAGGCGCAGGCGTATGAGCAGTTCTTC.

The chain combines TRBV5-3 with TRBJ1-4, with TRBD1 as a possible D gene (5 bases). TRBV5-3 is given ORF status, its function remaining uncertain. The CDR3 contains 13 residues. Between the trimmed V and J ends, which lost 4 bases and 9 bases, there was a span of 13 bases. Here the CDR3 DNA reads TGTGCCAGAAGCCACCATCGGGGGAAAAAACTGTTTTTT. Its protein is CARSHHRGKKLFF.